This T cell receptor (beta chain) was captured by sequencing in a study of blood T cell repertoires in COVID-19. The wider study: Sample material is recorded as cDNA or gDNA derived from T cells, B-cell-depleted T cells, or PBMCs.

The data were produced by immunoSEQ multiplex PCR, yet TCRdb's version contains in-frame clones alone and is incomplete. The sample yields 50,000 to 65,000 clones, 55% to 80% seen once. Recruited during active infection, patients (from Seattle) were subsequently followed longitudinally. The CDR3 runs 15 residues. Germline V CDR1 and CDR2: SQVTM, ANQGSEA. Unmatched junction bases numbered 8, after V lost 5 bases and J lost 4 bases. The genes are TRBV29-1 and TRBJ2-2; 9 bases are a match to TRBD2. The sample taken for sequencing was peripheral blood. The receptor was isolated from a woman between 65 and 79 years old with COVID-19, enrolled during active disease. CDR3 DNA sequence: TGCAGCGTTAATATGGCGGGAGGGCCCACCGGGGAGCTGTTTTTT. This gives the protein CSVNMAGGPTGELFF.